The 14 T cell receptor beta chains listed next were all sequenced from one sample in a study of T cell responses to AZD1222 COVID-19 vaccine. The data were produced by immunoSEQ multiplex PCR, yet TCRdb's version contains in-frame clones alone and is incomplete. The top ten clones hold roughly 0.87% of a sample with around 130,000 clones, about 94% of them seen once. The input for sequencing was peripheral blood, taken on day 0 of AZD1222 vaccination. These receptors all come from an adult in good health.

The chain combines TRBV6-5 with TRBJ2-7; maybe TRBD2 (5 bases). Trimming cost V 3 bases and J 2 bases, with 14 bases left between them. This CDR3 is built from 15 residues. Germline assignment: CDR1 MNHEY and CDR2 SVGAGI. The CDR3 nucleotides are TGTGCCAGCAGTTATTCTGGTGAGGGAACCTACGAGCAGTACTTC. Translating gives CASSYSGEGTYEQYF.

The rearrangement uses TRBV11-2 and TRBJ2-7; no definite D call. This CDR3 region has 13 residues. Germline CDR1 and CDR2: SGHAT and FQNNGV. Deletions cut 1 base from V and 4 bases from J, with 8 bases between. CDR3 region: CASSLGLIYEQYF. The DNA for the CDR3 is TGTGCCAGCAGCTTAGGGCTGATATACGAGCAGTACTTC.

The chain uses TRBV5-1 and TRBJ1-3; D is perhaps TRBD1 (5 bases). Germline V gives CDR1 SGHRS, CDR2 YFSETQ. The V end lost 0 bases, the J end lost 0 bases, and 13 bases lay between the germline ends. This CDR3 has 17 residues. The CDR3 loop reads CASSLASGPSSGNTIYF. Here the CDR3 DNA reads TGCGCCAGCAGCTTGGCCTCGGGACCAAGCTCTGGAAACACCATATATTTT.

CDR3 protein: CASSLGPGSPQPQHF. For the CDR3, the DNA is TGTGCCAGCAGCTTAGGCCCGGGCAGCCCTCAGCCCCAGCATTTT. The V and J genes are TRBV13 and TRBJ1-5; no definite D call. This CDR3 spans 15 amino acids. In germline, CDR1 is PRHDT, CDR2 FYEKMQ (reference sequence). Trimming cost V 0 bases and J 6 bases, with 12 bases left between them.

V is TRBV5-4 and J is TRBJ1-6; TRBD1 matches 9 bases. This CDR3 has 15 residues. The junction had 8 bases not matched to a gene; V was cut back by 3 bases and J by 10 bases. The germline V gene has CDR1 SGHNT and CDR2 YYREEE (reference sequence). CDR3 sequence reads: CASSYRGTGQSPLHF. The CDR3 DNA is TGTGCCAGCAGCTACCGCGGGACAGGGCAGTCACCCCTCCACTTT.

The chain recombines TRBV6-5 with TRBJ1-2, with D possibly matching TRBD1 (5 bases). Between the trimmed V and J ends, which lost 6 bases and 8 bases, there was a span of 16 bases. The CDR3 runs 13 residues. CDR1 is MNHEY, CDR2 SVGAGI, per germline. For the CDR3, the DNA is TGTGCCAGCAGCCGGGACCGGAGGAGAGGCTACACCTTC. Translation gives CASSRDRRRGYTF.

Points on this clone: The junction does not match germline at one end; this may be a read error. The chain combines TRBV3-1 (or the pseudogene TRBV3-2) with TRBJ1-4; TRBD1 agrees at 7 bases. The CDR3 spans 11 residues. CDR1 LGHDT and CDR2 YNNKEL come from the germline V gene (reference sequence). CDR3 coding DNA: TGTGCCAGCAGCCTAAGGGGACAGCTGTCTTTT. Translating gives CASSLRGQLSF.

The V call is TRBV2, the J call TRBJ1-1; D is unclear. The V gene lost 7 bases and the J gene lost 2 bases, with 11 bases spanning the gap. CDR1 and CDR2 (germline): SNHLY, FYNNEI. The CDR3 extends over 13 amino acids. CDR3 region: CASNDVGNTEAFF. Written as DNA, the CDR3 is TGTGCCAGCAATGATGTCGGAAACACTGAAGCTTTCTTT.

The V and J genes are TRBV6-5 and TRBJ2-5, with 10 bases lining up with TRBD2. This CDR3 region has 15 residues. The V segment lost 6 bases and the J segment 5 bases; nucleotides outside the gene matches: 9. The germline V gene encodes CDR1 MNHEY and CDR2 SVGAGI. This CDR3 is CASRKSGGARETQYF. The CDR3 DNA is TGTGCCAGCAGAAAAAGCGGGGGGGCCAGGGAGACCCAGTACTTC.

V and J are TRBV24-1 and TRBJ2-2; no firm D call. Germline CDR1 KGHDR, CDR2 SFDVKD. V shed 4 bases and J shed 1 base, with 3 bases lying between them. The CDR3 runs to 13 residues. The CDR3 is CATSDRNTGELFF. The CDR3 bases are TGTGCCACCAGTGACAGGAACACCGGGGAGCTGTTTTTT.

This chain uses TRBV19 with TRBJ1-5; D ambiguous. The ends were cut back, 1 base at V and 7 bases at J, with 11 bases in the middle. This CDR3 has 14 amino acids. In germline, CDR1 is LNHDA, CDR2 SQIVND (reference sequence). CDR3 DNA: TGTGCCAGTAGTATAGGAGGGAAAGGGCAGCCCCAGCATTTT. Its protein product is CASSIGGKGQPQHF.

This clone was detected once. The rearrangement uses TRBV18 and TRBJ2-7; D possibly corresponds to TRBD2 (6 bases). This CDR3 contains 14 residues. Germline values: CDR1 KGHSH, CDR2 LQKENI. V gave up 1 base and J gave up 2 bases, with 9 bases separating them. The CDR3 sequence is CASSPRGGTYEQYF. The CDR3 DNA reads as TGTGCCAGCTCACCACGTGGAGGGACCTACGAGCAGTACTTC.

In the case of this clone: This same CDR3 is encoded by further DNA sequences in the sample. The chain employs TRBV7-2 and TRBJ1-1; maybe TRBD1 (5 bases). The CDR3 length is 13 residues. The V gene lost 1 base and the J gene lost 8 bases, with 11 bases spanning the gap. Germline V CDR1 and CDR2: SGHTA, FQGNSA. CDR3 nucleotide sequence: TGTGCCAGCAGCTTAGTATCGGGGACGGAAGCTTTCTTT. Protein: CASSLVSGTEAFF.

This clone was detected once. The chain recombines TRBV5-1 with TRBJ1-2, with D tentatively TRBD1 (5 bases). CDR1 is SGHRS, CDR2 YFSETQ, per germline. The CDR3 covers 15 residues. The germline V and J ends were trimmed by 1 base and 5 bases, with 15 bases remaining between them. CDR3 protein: CASSLSGQGEYGYTF. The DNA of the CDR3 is TGCGCCAGCAGCTTGAGTGGGCAGGGAGAGTATGGCTACACCTTC.